Below, 15 T cell receptor beta chains from the same sample are listed, as sequenced in a study of blood T cells in healthy people across ages. The use of a sample-barcoded 5' primer and a J-beta primer mix characterized a second PCR of 7 to 11 cycles. TCRdb redid the calling of the 5' RACE reads with MiXCR, one entry per CDR3 protein. The table records some 1.5 million distinct CDR3 sequences, roughly 30% of them present only once. What was sequenced was blood. The receptors were sampled from a woman in her 30s in good health.

This clonotype has at least ten counts. The rearrangement joins TRBV6-5 to TRBJ2-1; D may correspond to TRBD1 or TRBD2 (5 bases each). V lost 2 bases to trimming and J lost 7 bases, with 18 bases between them. The CDR3 extends over 16 amino acids. From germline, CDR1 is MNHEY and CDR2 SVGAGI. Written as DNA, the CDR3 is TGTGCCAGCAGTTACGATCACGGGACCGTGGGGAATGAGCAGTTCTTC. Its translation: CASSYDHGTVGNEQFF.

The gene calls are TRBV7-9 and TRBJ1-1; the D is unclear. Trimming removed 1 base from V and 2 bases from J, with 14 bases in between. This CDR3 is 16 amino acids long. Per germline, CDR1 SEHNR and CDR2 FQNEAQ (reference sequence). The CDR3 sequence: CASSLGVGSGNTEAFF. The CDR3 nucleotides read TGTGCCAGCAGCTTAGGGGTGGGCAGCGGTAACACTGAAGCTTTCTTT.

The sample holds many counts of this clonotype. This chain uses TRBV12-3 or TRBV12-4 with TRBJ2-1; 11 bases line up with TRBD2. Trimming took 6 bases from V and 5 from J; bases not matched to a gene: 3. This CDR3 has 14 residues. The DNA of the CDR3 is TGTGCCAGCAGGGGACTAGCGGCAAACAATGAGCAGTTCTTC. Its protein product is CASRGLAANNEQFF.

This clonotype showed up just a few times. The rearrangement joins TRBV5-5 to TRBJ2-1; possibly TRBD2 for D (6 bases). Germline CDR1 and CDR2: SGHKS and YYEKEE (reference sequence). The V and J ends lost 4 bases and 9 bases respectively, with 14 bases between them. There are 13 residues in the CDR3. The CDR3 DNA reads as TGTGCCAGCAGCCCAGGGACTTTCGCTGAGCAGTTCTTC. Translated: CASSPGTFAEQFF. Variable domain in full (rest from reference TRBV5-5 and TRBJ2-1): DAGVTQSPTHLIKTRGQQVTLRCSPISGHKSVSWYQQVLGQGPQFIFQYYEKEERGRGNFPDRFSARQFPNYSSELNVNALLLGDSALYLCASSPGTFAEQFFGPGTRLTVL.

The chain links TRBV5-1 to TRBJ1-6, with 7 bases matching TRBD1. In germline, CDR1 is SGHRS, CDR2 YFSETQ. CDR3 length: 15 residues. V lost 3 bases, J lost 7 bases, and 7 bases stayed unmatched. Here the CDR3 DNA reads TGCGCCAGCAGCTCGGGAACAGGGGAAAATTCACCCCTCCACTTT. It codes for CASSSGTGENSPLHF.

This clonotype came up a few times. V gene TRBV28 combines with J gene TRBJ2-7, with 8 bases that match TRBD1. The V gene's germline CDR1 is MDHEN and CDR2 SYDVKM. This CDR3 has 14 amino acids. V lost 6 bases to trimming and J lost 8 bases; unmatched junction nucleotides: 12. CDR3 sequence: CASSPFPDRAKQYF. CDR3 DNA: TGTGCCAGCAGCCCTTTCCCGGACAGGGCTAAGCAGTACTTC.

This clonotype appeared many times. The chain has TRBV7-9 and TRBJ1-2, with 7 bases matching TRBD1. With V trimmed by 1 base and J by 5 bases, 10 bases remained unmatched. The CDR3 consists of 16 residues. Germline CDR1 and CDR2: SEHNR and FQNEAQ (reference sequence). CDR3 bases: TGTGCCAGCAGCTTAGGACAGACAGGGAGGAAATATGGCTACACCTTC. Protein product: CASSLGQTGRKYGYTF.

The gene calls are TRBV6-6 and TRBJ1-2; TRBD1 might be the D (6 bases). The CDR3 totals 17 residues. CDR1 is MNHNY and CDR2 is SVGAGI in the germline V gene (reference sequence). With 0 bases removed from V and 4 bases from J, the gap between germline ends came to 18 bases. Here the CDR3 reads CASSYSDRGALGYGYTF. The CDR3 nucleotides are TGTGCCAGCAGTTACTCGGACAGAGGGGCCCTAGGCTATGGCTACACCTTC.

This chain links TRBV7-2 with TRBJ1-1, with no clear D. The CDR3 is 13 amino acids. V dropped 5 bases and J dropped 5 bases, with 12 bases sitting between them. Germline V gives CDR1 SGHTA, CDR2 FQGNSA. The DNA for the CDR3 is TGTGCCAGCAGCCCAAAGGCGGGTACTGAAGCTTTCTTT. Amino acids: CASSPKAGTEAFF. Drawing the rest from reference TRBV7-2 and TRBJ1-1, the complete variable domain is GAGVSQSPSNKVTEKGKDVELRCDPISGHTALYWYRQSLGQGLEFLIYFQGNSAPDKSGLPSDRFSAERTGGSVSTLTIQRTQQEDSAVYLCASSPKAGTEAFFGQGTRLTVV.

J is TRBJ2-1 and V is TRBV3-1, with 12 nucleotides matching TRBD1. Per the germline V gene, CDR1 is LGHDT and CDR2 is YNNKEL (reference sequence). Trimming took 0 bases from V and 12 from J; bases not matched to a gene: 18. The CDR3 runs 19 residues. The CDR3 DNA is TGTGCCAGCAGCCAAGACGGGACAGGGGGCGCCGGGATCTGGGGGGCGCAGTTCTTC. It is translated as CASSQDGTGGAGIWGAQFF.

This clonotype turned up a few times. V is TRBV12-3 or TRBV12-4 and J is TRBJ1-2; D is ambiguous. This CDR3 is built from 13 residues. The V end was cut by 2 bases, the J end by 3 bases, with 7 bases between. CDR3 sequence: CASSLKGYYGYTF. Written as DNA, the CDR3 is TGTGCCAGCAGTTTAAAAGGATACTATGGCTACACCTTC.

This clonotype was detected only a few times. V is TRBV4-3 and J is TRBJ2-1; 15 nucleotides align to TRBD2. This CDR3 contains 15 residues. Looked up from germline, CDR1 is LGHNA and CDR2 is YSLEER. The V and J ends lost 4 bases and 10 bases, in that order; junction bases with no gene match: 5. CDR3 bases: TGCGCCAGCAGCCGAAAGGGACTAGCGGGGGGCGAGCAGTTCTTC. Translated: CASSRKGLAGGEQFF.

This clonotype was counted ten times or more. A read error may produce the germline difference seen at one junction end. The chain couples TRBV5-1 to TRBJ2-1; 9 bases align to TRBD2. This CDR3 is 15 amino acids long. Germline V gives CDR1 SGHRS, CDR2 YFSETQ. CDR3: CASSFLAGSYNEQFF. As DNA, the CDR3 is TGTGCCAGCAGCTTTCTAGCGGGGTCCTACAATGAGCAGTTCTTC.

V is TRBV5-1 and J is TRBJ2-3; 9 nucleotides line up with TRBD1. Germline assignment: CDR1 SGHRS and CDR2 YFSETQ. J gave up 6 bases and V 0 bases, and 5 bases lay outside the gene matches. The CDR3 is 15 amino acids. In nucleotides, the CDR3 is TGCGCCAGCAGCTTGGAACAGGGGGCGCGCGATACGCAGTATTTT. Residues: CASSLEQGARDTQYF.

This clonotype has at least ten counts. The chain combines TRBV4-1 with TRBJ2-3; TRBD2 agrees at 8 bases. The J segment lost 4 bases and the V segment lost 4 bases, leaving 13 bases of the junction unmatched. The CDR3 is 17 amino acids. CDR1 and CDR2 from the germline V gene are MGHRA and YSYEKL. The DNA of the CDR3 is TGCGCCAGCAGCCCCGGCCCGGGGGGGGGGTTCGCAGATACGCAGTATTTT. Amino acids: CASSPGPGGGFADTQYF.